The source of this TCR beta chain is a study of patients and donors after allogeneic stem cell transplantation. The CDR3 is 15 residues long. Germline CDR1 DFQATT, CDR2 SNEGSKA (reference sequence). Trimming left V 6 bases short and J 0 bases short, with 17 bases between. This clonotype was counted between two and nine times. Via MiXCR, TCRdb re-called the RT-PCR reads, giving one row per CDR3 protein. This sample carries a few hundred thousand distinct CDR3 sequences, 12% to 15% of them seen once, and the ten largest clones take around 10%. Sample: blood, either unsorted or a sorted T cell fraction (not recorded which). This clonotype was obtained from a human donor who was either an allogeneic HSCT recipient or a stem cell or donor lymphocyte infusion donor (not recorded which). It is not recorded whose cells these are; they may come from a transplant donor. The rearrangement links TRBV20-1 to TRBJ1-1, with D possibly matching TRBD1 (5 bases). CDR3: CSAIGRGRLNTEAFF. The CDR3 DNA reads TGCAGTGCCATTGGGAGGGGCAGACTGAACACTGAAGCTTTCTTT.